Below, one TCR beta chain is given with its context. What it recognizes is unknown. This specimen belongs to a study of cytomegalovirus exposure and HLA in healthy donors. Findings of the study overall: The study recorded 150 to 200 TCR beta chains that were cytomegalovirus-associated. Across donors, sequencing depth was assumed by presence/absence analyses to be roughly uniform.

The V gene end was trimmed by 1 base and the J gene end by 2 bases; junction bases not matched to a gene: 2. Germline V gives CDR1 SGHTA, CDR2 FQGNSA. There are 14 residues in the CDR3. This PCR relied on a set of 60 Vbeta primers and 13 Jbeta primers. Generated by immunoSEQ multiplex PCR, the TCRdb table keeps only in-frame clones and is missing some. The profile shows around 150,000 clones, approximately 80% of them singletons. The chain employs TRBV7-2 and TRBJ2-7; TRBD1 matches at 7 bases. Sequencing input: PBMCs. The clonotype originates from a woman younger than 35 in good health and CMV-seronegative. The CDR3 DNA reads TGTGCCAGCAGCTTAGGTGGGACAGCCTACGAGCAGTACTTC. Its translation is CASSLGGTAYEQYF.